This paragraph covers one T cell receptor beta chain sequence. This entry belongs to a study of blood T cell repertoires in COVID-19. CDR3 length: 12 residues. The germline CDR1 and CDR2 sequences are SNHLY and FYNNEI. Germline trimming cut 6 bases from V and 5 bases from J; bases unmatched to any gene: 3. Assay used: immunoSEQ multiplex PCR; TCRdb lists only in-frame clones, some missing. The sample consists of roughly 260,000 clones, approximately 86% of them appearing once. This clonotype was obtained from a woman in her twenties or thirties with acute COVID-19. The sample consisted of PBMCs or T cells enriched from blood (not recorded which). V usage is TRBV2 and J usage is TRBJ2-7; 8 bases map to TRBD1. The CDR3, as DNA: TGTGCCAGCAGACAGGGGGGAGACGAGCAGTACTTC. It yields the protein CASRQGGDEQYF.